This T cell receptor beta chain was found in a study of T cells in narcolepsy. Notes on the study in general: Blood of same and different patients, but not healthy controls, reportedly held recurring autoreactive clonotypes. Some memory CD4+ repertoires had no autoreactive clone sequences. Autoreactive HCRT-specific and TRIB2-specific clonotypes were marked in same-patient CSF-versus-blood CD4+ comparisons.

The assay was immunoSEQ multiplex PCR, and TCRdb's table has in-frame clones only and misses some. The repertoire holds more than 20,000 clones, with roughly 80% as singletons. Trimming cost V 2 bases and J 7 bases, with 5 bases left between them. The CDR3 covers 11 residues. CDR1 is MGHRA and CDR2 is YSYEKL in the germline V gene. To note about this clone: Its antigen is undetermined.

The sequencing sample was made of memory (CD45RA-) CD4+ T cells from blood. The TCR originated in a human donor in good health. The V gene is TRBV4-1, the J gene TRBJ1-2, with D hard to call. The CDR3 nucleotides read TGCGCCAGCAGCCAAAAGTCTGGCTACACCTTC. It specifies CASSQKSGYTF.